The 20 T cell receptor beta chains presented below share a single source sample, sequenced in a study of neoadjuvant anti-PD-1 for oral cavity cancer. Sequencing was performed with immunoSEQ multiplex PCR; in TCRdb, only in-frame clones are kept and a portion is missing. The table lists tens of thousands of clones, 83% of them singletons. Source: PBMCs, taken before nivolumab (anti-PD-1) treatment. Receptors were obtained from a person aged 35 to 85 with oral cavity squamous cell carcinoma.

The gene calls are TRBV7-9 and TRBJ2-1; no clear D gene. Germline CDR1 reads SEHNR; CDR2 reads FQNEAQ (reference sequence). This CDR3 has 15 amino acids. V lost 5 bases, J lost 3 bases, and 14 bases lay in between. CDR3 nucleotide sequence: TGTGCCAGCAGCCTGCTCGGGTTGGGCTACAATGAGCAGTTCTTC. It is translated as CASSLLGLGYNEQFF.

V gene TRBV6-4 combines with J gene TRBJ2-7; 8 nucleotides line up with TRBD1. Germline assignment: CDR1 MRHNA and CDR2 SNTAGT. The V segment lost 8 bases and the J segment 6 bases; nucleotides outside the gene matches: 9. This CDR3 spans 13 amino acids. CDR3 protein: CASSPTGVGEQYF. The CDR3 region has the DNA TGTGCCAGCTCACCGACAGGGGTAGGCGAGCAGTACTTC.

In DNA form, the CDR3 reads TGCGCCAGCAGCCTTAGCGGGGTTGATGAGACCCAGTACTTC. It is translated as CASSLSGVDETQYF. The chain has TRBV5-1 and TRBJ2-5, with 8 bases matching TRBD2. The CDR3 consists of 14 residues. The germline CDR1 and CDR2 sequences are SGHRS and YFSETQ. V was pared by 4 bases and J by 5 bases, with 7 bases of the junction left unmatched.

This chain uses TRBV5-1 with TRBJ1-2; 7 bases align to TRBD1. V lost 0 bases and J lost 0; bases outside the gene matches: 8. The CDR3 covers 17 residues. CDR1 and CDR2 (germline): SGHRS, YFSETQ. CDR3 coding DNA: TGCGCCAGCAGCTTGGGACAGGGTCCGCTAGCTAACTATGGCTACACCTTC. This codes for CASSLGQGPLANYGYTF. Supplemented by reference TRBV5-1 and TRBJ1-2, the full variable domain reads KAGVTQTPRYLIKTRGQQVTLSCSPISGHRSVSWYQQTPGQGLQFLFEYFSETQRNKGNFPGRFSGRQFSNSRSEMNVSTLELGDSALYLCASSLGQGPLANYGYTFGSGTRLTVV.

The CDR3 here is CGIRDRGRHTQYF. CDR3 sequence (DNA): TGTGGGATCCGGGACAGGGGTAGACATACGCAGTATTTT. The chain links TRBV30 to TRBJ2-3; TRBD1 agrees at 10 bases. The CDR3 is 13 residues long. Germline V gene sequence: CDR1 GTSNPN, CDR2 SVGIG (reference sequence).

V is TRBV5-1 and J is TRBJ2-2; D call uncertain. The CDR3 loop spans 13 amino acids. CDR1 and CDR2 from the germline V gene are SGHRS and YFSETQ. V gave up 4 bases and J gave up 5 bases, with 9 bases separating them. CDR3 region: CASSPGPTGELFF. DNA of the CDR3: TGCGCCAGCAGCCCTGGCCCGACCGGGGAGCTGTTTTTT.

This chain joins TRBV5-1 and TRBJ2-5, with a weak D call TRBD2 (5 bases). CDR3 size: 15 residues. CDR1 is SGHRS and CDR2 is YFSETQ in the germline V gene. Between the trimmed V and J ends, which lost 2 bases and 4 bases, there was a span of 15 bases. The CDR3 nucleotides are TGCGCCAGCAGCTTTCTAGCTCGCCCGGGAGAGACCCAGTACTTC. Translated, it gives CASSFLARPGETQYF.

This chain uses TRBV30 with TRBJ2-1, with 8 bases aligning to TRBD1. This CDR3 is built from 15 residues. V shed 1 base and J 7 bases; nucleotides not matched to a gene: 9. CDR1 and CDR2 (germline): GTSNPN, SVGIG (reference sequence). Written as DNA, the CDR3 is TGTGCCTGGAGTGGACCGGGACAGGTGCGAAATGAGCAGTTCTTC. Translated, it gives CAWSGPGQVRNEQFF.

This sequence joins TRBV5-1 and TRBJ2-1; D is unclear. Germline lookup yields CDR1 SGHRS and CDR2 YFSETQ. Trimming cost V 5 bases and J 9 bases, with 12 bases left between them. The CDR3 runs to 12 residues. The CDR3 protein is CASSPTLGEQFF. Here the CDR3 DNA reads TGCGCCAGCAGTCCAACGTTGGGTGAGCAGTTCTTC. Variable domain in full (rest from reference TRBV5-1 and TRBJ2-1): KAGVTQTPRYLIKTRGQQVTLSCSPISGHRSVSWYQQTPGQGLQFLFEYFSETQRNKGNFPGRFSGRQFSNSRSEMNVSTLELGDSALYLCASSPTLGEQFFGPGTRLTVL.

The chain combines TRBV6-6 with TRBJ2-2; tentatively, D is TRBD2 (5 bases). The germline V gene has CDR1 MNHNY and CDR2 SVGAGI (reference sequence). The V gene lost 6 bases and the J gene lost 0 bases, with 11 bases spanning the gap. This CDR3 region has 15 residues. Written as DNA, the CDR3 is TGTGCCAGCAGCCCCACGAGGGCGAACACCGGGGAGCTGTTTTTT. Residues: CASSPTRANTGELFF.

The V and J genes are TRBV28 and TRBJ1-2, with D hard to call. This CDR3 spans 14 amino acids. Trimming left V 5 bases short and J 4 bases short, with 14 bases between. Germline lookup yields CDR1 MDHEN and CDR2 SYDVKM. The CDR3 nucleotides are TGTGCCAGCAGTATCTTGAGAGATCTCTATGGCTACACCTTC. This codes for CASSILRDLYGYTF.

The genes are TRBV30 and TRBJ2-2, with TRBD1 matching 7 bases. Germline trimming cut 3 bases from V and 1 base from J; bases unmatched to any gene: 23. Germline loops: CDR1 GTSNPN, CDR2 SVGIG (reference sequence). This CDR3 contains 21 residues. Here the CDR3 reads CAWSPFSGQLVPHLNTGELFF. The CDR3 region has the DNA TGTGCCTGGAGCCCCTTTTCGGGACAGCTGGTTCCCCACTTGAACACCGGGGAGCTGTTTTTT.

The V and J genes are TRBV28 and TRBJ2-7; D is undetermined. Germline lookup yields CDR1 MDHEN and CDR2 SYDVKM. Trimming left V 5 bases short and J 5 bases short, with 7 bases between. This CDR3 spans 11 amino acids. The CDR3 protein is CASSLRNEQYF. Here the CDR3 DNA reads TGTGCCAGCAGTCTCCGGAACGAGCAGTACTTC.

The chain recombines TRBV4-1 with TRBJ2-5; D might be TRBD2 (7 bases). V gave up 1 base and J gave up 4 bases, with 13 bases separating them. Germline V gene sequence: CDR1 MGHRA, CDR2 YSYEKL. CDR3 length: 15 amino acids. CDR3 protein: CASSQVGGRLETQYF. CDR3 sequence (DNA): TGCGCCAGCAGCCAAGTCGGGGGGCGCTTAGAGACCCAGTACTTC.

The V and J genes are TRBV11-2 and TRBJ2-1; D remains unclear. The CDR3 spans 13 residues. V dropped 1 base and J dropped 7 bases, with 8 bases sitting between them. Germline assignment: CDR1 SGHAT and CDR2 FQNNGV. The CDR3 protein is CASSLAFGNEQFF. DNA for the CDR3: TGTGCCAGCAGCTTAGCTTTTGGGAATGAGCAGTTCTTC. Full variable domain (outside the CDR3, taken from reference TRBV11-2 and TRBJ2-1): EAGVAQSPRYKIIEKRQSVAFWCNPISGHATLYWYQQILGQGPKLLIQFQNNGVVDDSQLPKDRFSAERLKGVDSTLKIQPAKLEDSAVYLCASSLAFGNEQFFGPGTRLTVL.

The CDR3 DNA follows: TGTGCCACCAGCAGAGTTGTTGGTAGCTCCTACGAGCAGTACTTC. Its translation: CATSRVVGSSYEQYF. The chain is built from TRBV15 and TRBJ2-7; D gene ambiguous. V lost 1 base, J lost 0 bases, and 10 bases lay in between. Germline assignment: CDR1 LNHNV and CDR2 YYDKDF (reference sequence). The CDR3 has 15 residues.

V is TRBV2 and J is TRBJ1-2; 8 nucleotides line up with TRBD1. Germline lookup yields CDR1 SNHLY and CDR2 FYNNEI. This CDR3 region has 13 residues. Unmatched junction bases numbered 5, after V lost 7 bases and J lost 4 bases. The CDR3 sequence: CASNQGAVYGYTF. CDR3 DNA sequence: TGTGCCAGCAACCAGGGGGCAGTCTATGGCTACACCTTC. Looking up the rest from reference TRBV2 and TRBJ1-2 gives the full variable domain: EPEVTQTPSHQVTQMGQEVILRCVPISNHLYFYWYRQILGQKVEFLVSFYNNEISEKSEIFDDQFSVERPDGSNFTLKIRSTKLEDSAMYFCASNQGAVYGYTFGSGTRLTVV.

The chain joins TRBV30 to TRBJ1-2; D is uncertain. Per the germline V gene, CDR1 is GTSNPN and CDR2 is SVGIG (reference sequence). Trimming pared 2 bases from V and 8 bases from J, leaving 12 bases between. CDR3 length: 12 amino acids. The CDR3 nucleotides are TGTGCCTGGAGTTCAACGGTTGGGGGCTACACCTTC. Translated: CAWSSTVGGYTF.

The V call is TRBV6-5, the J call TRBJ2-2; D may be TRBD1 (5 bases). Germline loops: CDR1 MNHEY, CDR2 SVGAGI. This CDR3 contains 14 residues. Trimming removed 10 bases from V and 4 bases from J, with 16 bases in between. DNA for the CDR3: TGTGCCATTTCAAGGGGCGCGAGCACCGGGGAGCTGTTTTTT. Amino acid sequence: CAISRGASTGELFF.

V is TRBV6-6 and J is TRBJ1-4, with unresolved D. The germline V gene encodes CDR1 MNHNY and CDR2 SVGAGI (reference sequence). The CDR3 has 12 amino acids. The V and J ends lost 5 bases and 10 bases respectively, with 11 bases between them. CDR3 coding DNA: TGTGCCAGCAGTCAGGAAACACCAAAACTGTTTTTT. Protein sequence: CASSQETPKLFF.